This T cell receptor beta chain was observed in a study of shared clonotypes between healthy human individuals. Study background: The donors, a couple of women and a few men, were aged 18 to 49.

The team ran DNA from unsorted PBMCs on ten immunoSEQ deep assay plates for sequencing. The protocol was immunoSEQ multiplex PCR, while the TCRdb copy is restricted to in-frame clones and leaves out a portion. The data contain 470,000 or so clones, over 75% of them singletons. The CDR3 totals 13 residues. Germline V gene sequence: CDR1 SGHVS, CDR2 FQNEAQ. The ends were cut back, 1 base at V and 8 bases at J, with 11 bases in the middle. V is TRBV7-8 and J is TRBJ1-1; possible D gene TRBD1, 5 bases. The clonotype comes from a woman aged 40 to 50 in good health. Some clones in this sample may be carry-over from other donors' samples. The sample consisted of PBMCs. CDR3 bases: TGTGCCAGCAGCTTAGTGACAGTCGGGGAAGCTTTCTTT. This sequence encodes CASSLVTVGEAFF.